This T cell receptor beta chain emerged from a study of cytomegalovirus exposure and HLA in healthy donors. Trimming at V came to 2 bases and at J to 7 bases, leaving 13 bases not matched to a gene. Germline V gene data show CDR1 as SGHDT and CDR2 as YYEEEE. This CDR3 is built from 18 residues. 60 Vbeta and 13 Jbeta primers were used in PCR. TCRdb keeps only in-frame clones here, not all; method: immunoSEQ multiplex PCR. This table holds 68,000 or so clones. Study conclusions and caveats: Through in vitro validation, a few CMV-associated chains were shown to be specific for CMV antigens.

On this clone itself: Its antigen is unidentified.

The clonotype comes from a boy between 10 and 17 years old in good health and CMV-seronegative. The material sequenced was PBMCs. This rearrangement joins TRBV5-6 to TRBJ2-7; 15 bases are a match to TRBD2. The chain's CDR3 is CASSFGLAGGPRRFEQYF. The CDR3 region has the DNA TGTGCCAGCAGCTTCGGACTAGCGGGGGGGCCACGCAGATTTGAGCAGTACTTC.